This T cell receptor (beta chain) was observed in a study of blood T cell repertoires in COVID-19 (dated by TCRdb to 2019 to 2021). Background for the entire study: Samples covering the acute and convalescent phases of COVID-19 were provided by collaborators in the United States, Italy and Spain. The material from the prospective study consisted of cDNA or gDNA derived from T cells, B-cell-depleted T cells, or PBMCs. Subjects who had been exposed to COVID-19, were actively infected with it, or had recovered from it provided the deeply sampled blood TCRbeta repertoires that made up the dataset. A freely available public database, intended as a resource for researchers studying the immune response to SARS-CoV-2, is where the repertoires were released. The samples were drawn from the first 160 participants of the ongoing ImmuneRACE study and from over 950 subjects provided by 6 global collaborators. The sample metadata nearly always contained a de-identified subject ID, COVID-19 status, age in years and sex. Where available, HLA class I and class II types were taken from metadata supplied by the sample provider and were not determined by assay-based typing. What the study reported, not specific to this receptor: The quantity of clinical and demographic metadata differed by source and by participant and was supplied without curation.

A remark on this clone: Its target antigen remains unknown. Per-base quality was not reported, and no clone a single base away is much larger than it.

Each collaborating institution followed its own protocols to collect whole blood in K2EDTA tubes. For TCRbeta analysis, collaborators shipped samples in one of three forms: frozen whole blood, isolated PBMCs, or DNA extracted from either of those sample types. CDR1 and CDR2 (LNHDA, SQIVND) derive from the germline V gene (reference sequence). Reading from cysteine to phenylalanine, the CDR3 counts 14 amino acids. The only DNA kept is the CDR3, 42 bases in frame from the first base. V loses 7 bases of germline sequence and J loses 6 bases, and the interval between the two ends is 18 bases. TCRbeta CDR3 regions were amplified from genomic DNA by means of the immunoSEQ Assay, a bias-controlled multiplex PCR. In the paper's pipeline: The number of nucleated cells in each sample was estimated from the amplification of reference gene primers within the assay. To quantify the absolute abundance of each unique TCRbeta CDR3 rearrangement, sequence reads were collapsed and filtered. Productive Simpson clonality was computed per sample as the square root of Simpson's diversity index over productive rearrangements. TCRdb provides this immuneACCESS table in a form limited to in-frame rearrangements. Some clones are lacking; in checked studies, under half of them reflect an unresolved V gene, and why the rest are absent is not known. V and J calls and clone size are as listed in that table; D and trimming were resolved from the DNA. The sample table contains approximately 170,000 clones; only one count was recorded for approximately 83% of them. In total, the top ten clones hold about a tenth of the sample.

The TCR was taken from a man aged 65 to 79 with active or convalescent COVID-19. The V gene is TRBV19 and the J gene is TRBJ1-1; the D gene is perhaps TRBD1, on 5 matching bases. Sequencing was done on a sample of peripheral blood. The CDR3 region has the sequence CASIPVGGRAEAFF. The DNA sequence reads TGTGCCAGTATCCCCGTGGGGGGTAGGGCTGAAGCTTTCTTT.